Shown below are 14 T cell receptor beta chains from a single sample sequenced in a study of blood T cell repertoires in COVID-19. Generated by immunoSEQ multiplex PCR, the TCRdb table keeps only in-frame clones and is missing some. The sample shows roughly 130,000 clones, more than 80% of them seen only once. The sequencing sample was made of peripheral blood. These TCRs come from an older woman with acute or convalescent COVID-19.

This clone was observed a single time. The DNA for the CDR3 is TGTGCCAGCAGCCCCAGACTAGCGGGGGGGCTTAGGGAGCTGTTTTTT. Its protein is CASSPRLAGGLRELFF. The rearrangement links TRBV3-1 (or the pseudogene TRBV3-2) to TRBJ2-2, with 14 bases identical to TRBD2. This CDR3 contains 16 residues. Germline V CDR1 and CDR2: LGHDT, YNNKEL (reference sequence). Germline trimming cut 4 bases from V and 9 bases from J; bases unmatched to any gene: 7.

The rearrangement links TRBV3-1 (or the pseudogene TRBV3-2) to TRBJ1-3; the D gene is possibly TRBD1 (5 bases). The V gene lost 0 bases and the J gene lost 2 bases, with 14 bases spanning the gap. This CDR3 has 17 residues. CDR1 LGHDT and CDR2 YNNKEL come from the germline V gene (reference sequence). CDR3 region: CASSQEFDRTTGNTIYF. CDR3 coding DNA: TGTGCCAGCAGCCAAGAGTTTGACAGAACAACTGGAAACACCATATATTTT.

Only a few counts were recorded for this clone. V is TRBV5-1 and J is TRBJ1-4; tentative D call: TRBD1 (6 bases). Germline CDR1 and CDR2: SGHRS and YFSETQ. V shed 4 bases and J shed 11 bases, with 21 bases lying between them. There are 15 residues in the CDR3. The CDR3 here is CASSPAGAQEEKLFF. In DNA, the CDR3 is TGCGCCAGCAGCCCGGCAGGGGCTCAGGAGGAGAAACTGTTTTTT.

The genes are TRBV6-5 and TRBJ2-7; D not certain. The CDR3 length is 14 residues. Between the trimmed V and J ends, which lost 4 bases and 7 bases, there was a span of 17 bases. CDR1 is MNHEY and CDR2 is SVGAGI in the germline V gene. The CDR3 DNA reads TGTGCCAGCAGTTCTGGGTTCTCCATGAGGGAGCAGTACTTC. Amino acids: CASSSGFSMREQYF.

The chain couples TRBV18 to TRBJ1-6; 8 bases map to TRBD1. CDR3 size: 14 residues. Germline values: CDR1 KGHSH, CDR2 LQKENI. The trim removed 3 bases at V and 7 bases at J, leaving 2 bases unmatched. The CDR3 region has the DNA TGTGCCAGCTCACCGGGACAGGTGAATTCACCCCTCCACTTT. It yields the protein CASSPGQVNSPLHF.

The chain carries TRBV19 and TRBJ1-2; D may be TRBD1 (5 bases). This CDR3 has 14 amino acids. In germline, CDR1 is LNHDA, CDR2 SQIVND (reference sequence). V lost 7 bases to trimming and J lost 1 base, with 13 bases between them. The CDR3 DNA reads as TGTGCCAGTACTCTTTGGGGGGATAACTATGGCTACACCTTC. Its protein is CASTLWGDNYGYTF.

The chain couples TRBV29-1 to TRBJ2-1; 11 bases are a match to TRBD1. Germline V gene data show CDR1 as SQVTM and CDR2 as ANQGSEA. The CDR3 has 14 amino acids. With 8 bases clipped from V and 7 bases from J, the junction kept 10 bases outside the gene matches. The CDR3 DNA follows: TGCAGCTCTTCCGGACAGGGGGCGCAGAATGAGCAGTTCTTC. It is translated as CSSSGQGAQNEQFF.

The DNA for the CDR3 is TGTGCCAGCATGGGGGGGGGATATGAGACCCAGTACTTC. As protein: CASMGGGYETQYF. The V and J genes are TRBV2 and TRBJ2-5, with TRBD2 matching over 7 bases. This CDR3 is 13 amino acids long. Unmatched junction bases numbered 7, after V lost 7 bases and J lost 5 bases. Per the germline V gene, CDR1 is SNHLY and CDR2 is FYNNEI.

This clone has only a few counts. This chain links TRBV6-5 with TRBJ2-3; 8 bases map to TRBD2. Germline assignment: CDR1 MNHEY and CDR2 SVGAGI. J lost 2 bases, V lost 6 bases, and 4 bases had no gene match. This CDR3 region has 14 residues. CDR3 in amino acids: CASSAGLATDTQYF. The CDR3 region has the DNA TGTGCCAGCAGCGCAGGACTAGCCACAGATACGCAGTATTTT.

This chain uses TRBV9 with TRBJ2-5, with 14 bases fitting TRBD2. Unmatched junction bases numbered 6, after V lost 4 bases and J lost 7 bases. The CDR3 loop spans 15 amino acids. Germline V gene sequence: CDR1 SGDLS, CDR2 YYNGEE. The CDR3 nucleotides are TGTGCCAGCAGCCCGGGACTAGCGGGGGAAGGGACCCAGTACTTC. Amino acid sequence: CASSPGLAGEGTQYF.

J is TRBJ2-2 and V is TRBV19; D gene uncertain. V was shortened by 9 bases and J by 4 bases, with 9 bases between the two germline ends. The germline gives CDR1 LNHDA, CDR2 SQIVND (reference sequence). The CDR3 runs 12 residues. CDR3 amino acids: CASRVATGELFF. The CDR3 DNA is TGTGCCAGCCGTGTGGCCACCGGGGAGCTGTTTTTT.

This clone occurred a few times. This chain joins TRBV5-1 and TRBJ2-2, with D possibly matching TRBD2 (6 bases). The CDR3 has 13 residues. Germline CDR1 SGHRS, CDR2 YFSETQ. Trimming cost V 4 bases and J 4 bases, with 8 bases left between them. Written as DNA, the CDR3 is TGCGCCAGCAGCGGGACTCCCACCGGGGAGCTGTTTTTT. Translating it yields CASSGTPTGELFF.

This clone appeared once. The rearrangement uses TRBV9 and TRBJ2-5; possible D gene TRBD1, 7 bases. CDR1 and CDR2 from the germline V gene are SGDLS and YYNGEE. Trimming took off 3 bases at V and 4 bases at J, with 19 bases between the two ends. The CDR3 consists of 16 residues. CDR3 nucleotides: TGTGCCAGCAGCGCTACTGACGGCAGGGGGGTAGAGACCCAGTACTTC. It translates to CASSATDGRGVETQYF.

The CDR3 reads CATTDTFTDTQYF. The CDR3 bases are TGTGCCACTACGGACACCTTCACAGATACGCAGTATTTT. The chain uses TRBV24-1 and TRBJ2-3, with D perhaps TRBD1 (5 bases). The CDR3 is 13 amino acids. Germline V CDR1 and CDR2: KGHDR, SFDVKD. Trimming shortened V by 10 bases and J by 2 bases, and 12 bases separated the two germline ends.